This TCR beta chain appears in the sequencing data of a study of blood T cell repertoires in COVID-19. Whole-study context: COVID-19 samples from acute and convalescent phases originated in the United States, Italy and Spain. PBMCs, B-cell-depleted T cells, or T cells were the source of the cDNA or gDNA that made up the material.

CDR1 SEHNR and CDR2 FQNEAQ come from the germline V gene (reference sequence). V dropped 4 bases and J dropped 5; count of bases not matched to a gene: 12. This CDR3 comprises 18 residues. Generated by immunoSEQ multiplex PCR, the TCRdb table keeps only in-frame clones and is missing some. The data contain some 100,000 clones, roughly 86% of them singletons. Sequenced input: peripheral blood. The rearrangement links TRBV7-9 to TRBJ1-4; 11 bases fit TRBD1. The receptor was isolated from a human donor in a cohort sampled during active COVID-19. The CDR3 sequence is CASSSNHGTGGSNEKLFF. CDR3 coding DNA: TGTGCCAGCAGCTCGAACCACGGGACAGGGGGATCAAATGAAAAACTGTTTTTT.